This T cell receptor beta chain was captured by sequencing in a study of blood T cell repertoires in COVID-19 (dated by TCRdb to 2018 to 2021). About the study as a whole: Samples covering the acute and convalescent phases of COVID-19 were provided by collaborators in the United States, Italy and Spain. The repertoires were released in a freely available public database intended as a resource for research on the immune response to SARS-CoV-2. The samples were drawn from two sources: the first 160 participants of the ongoing ImmuneRACE study, and 1,000 to 1,500 subjects contributed by 6 global collaborators. The sample metadata nearly always contained a de-identified subject ID, COVID-19 status, age in years and sex. The material from the prospective study consisted of cDNA or gDNA derived from T cells, B-cell-depleted T cells, or PBMCs. Where available, HLA class I and class II types were taken from metadata supplied by the sample provider and were not determined by assay-based typing. Deeply sampled blood TCRbeta repertoires from subjects exposed to, actively infected with, or recovered from COVID-19 were included in the dataset.

What the study reported, not specific to this receptor: How much clinical and demographic metadata was included differed by source and by participant, and the metadata was provided uncurated.

TCRbeta CDR3 regions were amplified from genomic DNA by means of the immunoSEQ Assay, a bias-controlled multiplex PCR. The original pipeline was this. Within the assay, amplification of reference gene primers was used to estimate how many nucleated cells each sample contained. To quantify the absolute abundance of each unique TCRbeta CDR3 rearrangement, sequence reads were collapsed and filtered. For each sample, productive Simpson clonality was calculated by taking the square root of Simpson's diversity index across productive rearrangements. TCRdb's version of the immuneACCESS table is confined to in-frame rearrangements and falls short of the full clone set. An unresolved V gene accounts for under half of the shortfall where checked; the remainder is of unknown origin. That table is the source of V, J and clone size, and D and trimming were worked out from the DNA. The sample yields under 550,000 clones; 70% to 90% were counted once. The leading ten clones occupy more than 0.7% of the sample.

Sequences SGHRS (CDR1) and YFSETQ (CDR2) are obtained from the germline V gene. For this chain, trimming is 3 bases at the V end and 5 bases at the J end, and the number of junction bases without a gene match is 7. Including cysteine and phenylalanine, the CDR3 has 14 amino acids. CDR3 DNA is the only sequence kept; it has 42 bases, read in frame from the first base. In Seattle, one collaborating source enrolled patients while the infection was active and tracked those patients longitudinally over the course of disease. Each collaborating institution followed its own protocols to collect whole blood in K2EDTA tubes. For TCRbeta analysis, collaborator samples were shipped as frozen whole blood, as isolated PBMCs, or as DNA extracted from either sample type. This clone was detected once. The antigen it recognizes is unknown. Nothing much larger sits one base from this clone, and base qualities are not available.

This sequence originates from a man in his late teens or twenties with COVID-19, enrolled during active disease. The rearranged chain carries TRBV5-1 and TRBJ2-5; 7 bases in the middle match TRBD2. Sequencing used peripheral blood. The CDR3 protein is CASSSSGTKETQYF. The sequence in DNA is TGCGCCAGCAGCTCCTCCGGGACTAAGGAGACCCAGTACTTC.